Shown below are 32 T cell receptor beta chains from a single sample sequenced in a study of vaccination effects on CD4 cells after COVID-19. The repertoire was sequenced with immunoSEQ multiplex PCR; TCRdb's copy has only in-frame clones and lacks some. The sample yields 50,000 to 65,000 clones, 73% seen once. After expansion with viral peptide pools in the ViraFEST assay, antigen-specific CD4+ T cells were sequenced. Once cultured for approximately eleven days, the cells underwent separation to obtain CD4+ T cells. It was two doses of either the BNT162b2 or mRNA-1273 vaccine that participants received. No antigen has been assigned to these receptors. Sequenced material: CD4+ T cells from PBMCs cultured with HCoV-229E spike peptides, taken after COVID-19 vaccination. These receptors were taken from a human donor who received a COVID-19 vaccine.

Of note for this clone: Distinct nucleotide sequences in the sample also encode this CDR3. This rearrangement joins TRBV5-1 to TRBJ1-1; D is ambiguous. Germline CDR1 reads SGHRS; CDR2 reads YFSETQ. The ends were cut back, 4 bases at V and 0 bases at J, with 7 bases in the middle. The CDR3 length is 13 residues. As DNA, the CDR3 is TGCGCCAGCAGCCTTGAAGTGAACACTGAAGCTTTCTTT. Protein product: CASSLEVNTEAFF.

The chain employs TRBV7-2 and TRBJ2-2, with D possibly being TRBD1 (6 bases). CDR3 length: 15 amino acids. Trimming removed 6 bases at V and 4 bases at J, with 15 bases between. Germline V CDR1 and CDR2: SGHTA, FQGNSA. The chain's CDR3 is CASSYDRRSTGELFF. In DNA form, the CDR3 reads TGTGCCAGCAGTTATGACAGGCGTTCCACCGGGGAGCTGTTTTTT.

The CDR3 nucleotides are TGTGCCAGCAGTCAGACAGGGAGGGTCTATGGCTACACCTTC. Translating gives CASSQTGRVYGYTF. The chain is built from TRBV6-6 and TRBJ1-2, with 7 bases fitting TRBD1. V dropped 5 bases and J dropped 4; count of bases not matched to a gene: 7. This CDR3 region has 14 residues. Per germline, CDR1 MNHNY and CDR2 SVGAGI (reference sequence).

V gene TRBV4-1 combines with J gene TRBJ1-5; D is possibly TRBD1 (5 bases). The CDR3 covers 17 residues. The germline CDR1 and CDR2 sequences are MGHRA and YSYEKL. V lost 2 bases and J lost 6, with 20 bases in between. This CDR3 is CASSQYGVGTRGQPQHF. In DNA form, the CDR3 reads TGCGCCAGCAGCCAATACGGGGTGGGGACCCGAGGTCAGCCCCAGCATTTT.

This sequence joins TRBV5-6 and TRBJ2-3, with TRBD2 identical over 9 bases. This CDR3 is 18 amino acids long. The trim removed 0 bases at V and 0 bases at J, leaving 8 bases unmatched. CDR1 SGHDT and CDR2 YYEEEE come from the germline V gene. The CDR3 region has the DNA TGTGCCAGCAGCTTGGTTCGAGCGGGGGGCCCAAGCACAGATACGCAGTATTTT. Encoded protein: CASSLVRAGGPSTDTQYF.

J is TRBJ2-3 and V is TRBV7-3, with unresolved D. Germline values: CDR1 SGHTA, CDR2 FQGTGA. The V end lost 3 bases, the J end lost 0 bases, and 7 bases lay between the germline ends. This CDR3 spans 14 amino acids. For the CDR3, the DNA is TGTGCCAGCAGCTTTACCACCAGCACAGATACGCAGTATTTT. Translated, it gives CASSFTTSTDTQYF. Combining the CDR3 with reference TRBV7-3 and TRBJ2-3 gives the whole variable domain GAGVSQTPSNKVTEKGKYVELRCDPISGHTALYWYRQSLGQGPEFLIYFQGTGAADDSGLPNDRFFAVRPEGSVSTLKIQRTERGDSAVYLCASSFTTSTDTQYFGPGTRLTVL.

The chain employs TRBV4-2 and TRBJ1-5; no definite D call. Germline CDR1 LGHNA, CDR2 YNFKEQ. The CDR3 consists of 14 residues. The ends were cut back, 5 bases at V and 0 bases at J, with 8 bases in the middle. The CDR3 reads CASSVPGSNQPQHF. The CDR3 DNA is TGTGCCAGCAGCGTCCCAGGTAGCAATCAGCCCCAGCATTTT.

V usage is TRBV30 and J usage is TRBJ1-5, with a possible D match to TRBD1 (6 bases). CDR3 length: 15 residues. The V gene lost 0 bases and the J gene lost 4 bases, with 13 bases spanning the gap. Looked up from germline, CDR1 is GTSNPN and CDR2 is SVGIG (reference sequence). CDR3 nucleotide sequence: TGTGCCTGGAGTGTACGGGGGGGCGGGAATCAGCCCCAGCATTTT. Its translation is CAWSVRGGGNQPQHF. The variable domain in full, with the rest retrieved from reference TRBV30 and TRBJ1-5, is SQTIHQWPATLVQPVGSPLSLECTVEGTSNPNLYWYRQAAGRGLQLLFYSVGIGQISSEVPQNLSASRPQDRQFILSSKKLLLSDSGFYLCAWSVRGGGNQPQHFGDGTRLSIL.

The chain joins TRBV7-8 to TRBJ1-2; 8 nucleotides match TRBD1. Germline trimming cut 0 bases from V and 4 bases from J; bases unmatched to any gene: 4. Germline V CDR1 and CDR2: SGHVS, FQNEAQ. This CDR3 has 15 residues. The CDR3, as DNA: TGTGCCAGCAGCTTAGCAAGTGGGACAGGCTATGGCTACACCTTC. Its translation: CASSLASGTGYGYTF.

The chain uses TRBV10-3 and TRBJ1-3; 8 positions match TRBD1. Trimming cost V 5 bases and J 0 bases; bases outside gene matches: 9. The CDR3 is made up of 17 amino acids. Germline CDR1 and CDR2: ENHRY and SYGVKD. CDR3 nucleotides: TGTGCCATCAGTCCGACAGGGGTAGGAAGCTCTGGAAACACCATATATTTT. Its protein product is CAISPTGVGSSGNTIYF.

The CDR3 here is CASSQDRPENTGELFF. As DNA, the CDR3 is TGCGCCAGCAGCCAAGATCGACCAGAGAACACCGGGGAGCTGTTTTTT. The chain recombines TRBV4-1 with TRBJ2-2; D is ambiguous. The germline V gene has CDR1 MGHRA and CDR2 YSYEKL. V shed 0 bases and J shed 1 base, with 9 bases lying between them. The CDR3 is made up of 16 amino acids.

The rearrangement joins TRBV6-6 to TRBJ1-2; the match to TRBD1 covers 8 bases. The CDR3 sequence is 14 residues long. Looked up from germline, CDR1 is MNHNY and CDR2 is SVGAGI (reference sequence). After removal of 2 bases from V and 8 bases from J, the junction contained 7 bases not matched to a gene. CDR3 loop: CASSYQGASSGYTF. In DNA, the CDR3 is TGTGCCAGCAGTTACCAGGGGGCCTCGAGCGGCTACACCTTC.

This chain links TRBV28 with TRBJ1-2; 12 bases agree with TRBD1. This CDR3 has 17 amino acids. CDR1 and CDR2 from the germline V gene are MDHEN and SYDVKM. V lost 7 bases, J lost 4 bases, and 13 bases stayed unmatched. The CDR3 spells CASTLGGQGAGPYGYTF. The DNA of the CDR3 is TGTGCCAGCACACTAGGGGGACAGGGGGCAGGACCCTATGGCTACACCTTC.

Details on this clone: The same CDR3 can be traced to other DNA sequences in this sample. The V and J genes are TRBV29-1 and TRBJ1-1, with a weak D call TRBD1 (5 bases). V was shortened by 6 bases and J by 1 base, with 9 bases between the two germline ends. CDR3 length: 12 residues. Germline V gene lookup returns CDR1 SQVTM and CDR2 ANQGSEA. The CDR3: CSVRQPNTEAFF. The CDR3 coding sequence is TGCAGCGTGAGACAGCCGAACACTGAAGCTTTCTTT.

This clone counts as medium-sized (0.01 to 0.1%). V is TRBV4-1 and J is TRBJ2-7; D may match TRBD1 or TRBD2 (5 bases each). Trimming took off 3 bases at V and 3 bases at J, with 12 bases between the two ends. The CDR3 consists of 14 residues. Germline V lookup: CDR1 MGHRA, CDR2 YSYEKL. The CDR3 DNA is TGCGCCAGCAGCCACCCGGGGCAGGTCTACGAGCAGTACGTC. Translating it yields CASSHPGQVYEQYV.

The chain carries TRBV27 and TRBJ2-6, with D unclear. The CDR3 is made up of 13 amino acids. Germline CDR1 and CDR2: MNHEY and SMNVEV (reference sequence). V lost 8 bases to trimming and J lost 0 bases, with 5 bases between them. The CDR3 coding sequence is TGTGCCAGCCGGGCCTCTGGGGCCAACGTCCTGACTTTC. Translated: CASRASGANVLTF.

V and J are TRBV5-5 and TRBJ2-1; D unclear. CDR3 length: 18 residues. With 0 bases removed from V and 4 bases from J, the gap between germline ends came to 20 bases. Germline CDR1 reads SGHKS; CDR2 reads YYEKEE (reference sequence). The CDR3 nucleotides read TGTGCCAGCAGCTTGGTATCGTCGGGCTCGTCCCCTTACAATGAGCAGTTCTTC. Encoded protein: CASSLVSSGSSPYNEQFF.

The chain carries TRBV10-3 and TRBJ1-4; D possibly corresponds to TRBD1 (5 bases). Germline V gene sequence: CDR1 ENHRY, CDR2 SYGVKD. The CDR3 sequence is 13 residues long. The germline V and J ends were trimmed by 8 bases and 3 bases, with 10 bases remaining between them. CDR3 sequence (DNA): TGTGCCATCGGTACAGGCTCTAATGAAAAACTGTTTTTT. As protein: CAIGTGSNEKLFF.

The gene calls are TRBV28 and TRBJ1-3, with 7 nucleotides matching TRBD1. The CDR3 is made up of 14 amino acids. The V gene's germline CDR1 is MDHEN and CDR2 SYDVKM. The V and J ends lost 6 bases and 0 bases, in that order; junction bases with no gene match: 2. Written as DNA, the CDR3 is TGTGCCAGCAGATCAGGGGGCTCTGGAAACACCATATATTTT. Translated, it gives CASRSGGSGNTIYF.

This clone has a handful of counts. The CDR3 region has the DNA TGTGCCACCAGTGACGTACAGGGATCGAACACCGGGGAGCTGTTTTTT. The encoded protein is CATSDVQGSNTGELFF. The chain recombines TRBV24-1 with TRBJ2-2; a possible D gene is TRBD1 (6 bases). The CDR3 consists of 16 residues. The germline CDR1 and CDR2 sequences are KGHDR and SFDVKD. Trimming removed 4 bases at V and 0 bases at J, with 11 bases between.

This clone was seen more than once but under ten times. The chain joins TRBV5-1 to TRBJ2-2, with D tentatively TRBD2 (7 bases). V shed 5 bases and J shed 5 bases, with 13 bases lying between them. The CDR3 length is 14 residues. CDR1 and CDR2 from the germline V gene are SGHRS and YFSETQ. CDR3 region: CASSPGGGTGELFF. CDR3 nucleotides: TGCGCCAGCAGTCCGGGGGGCGGAACCGGGGAGCTGTTTTTT.

This clone turned up a few times. This chain links TRBV18 with TRBJ2-5; D is perhaps TRBD2 (6 bases). Trimming shortened V by 4 bases and J by 2 bases, and 14 bases separated the two germline ends. CDR1 and CDR2 (germline): KGHSH, LQKENI. The CDR3 contains 15 residues. The CDR3 bases are TGTGCCAGCTCACTCAATACGGGGGAACAAGAGACCCAGTACTTC. This gives the protein CASSLNTGEQETQYF.

This clone was seen more than once but under ten times. CDR3 in amino acids: CASRTGRNYGYTF. CDR3 nucleotides: TGTGCCAGCAGGACAGGGCGTAACTATGGCTACACCTTC. The chain links TRBV12-3 or TRBV12-4 to TRBJ1-2; the match to TRBD1 covers 7 bases. CDR3 length: 13 amino acids. Germline trimming cut 6 bases from V and 1 base from J; bases unmatched to any gene: 2.

A few counts support this clone. The chain uses TRBV5-4 and TRBJ2-3, with 8 nucleotides matching TRBD2. Per germline, CDR1 SGHNT and CDR2 YYREEE (reference sequence). This CDR3 is 16 amino acids long. Unmatched junction bases numbered 13, after V lost 5 bases and J lost 5 bases. The CDR3 reads CASRGPGTSMRDTQYF. As DNA, the CDR3 is TGTGCCAGCAGGGGACCCGGGACTAGTATGCGAGATACGCAGTATTTT.

In DNA form, the CDR3 reads TGTGCCACCAGTGGTATCCGGGACAGGGGTCAGACCCAGTACTTC. As protein: CATSGIRDRGQTQYF. This chain connects TRBV24-1 to TRBJ2-5; 10 bases are a match to TRBD1. CDR3 length equals 15 residues. V trimming: 5 bases; J trimming: 6 bases; junction bases outside the gene matches: 8. Looked up from germline, CDR1 is KGHDR and CDR2 is SFDVKD.

There are a few counts of this clone. The J gene is TRBJ2-2, the V gene TRBV27, with TRBD1 matching 10 bases. V lost 6 bases and J lost 6; bases outside the gene matches: 10. This CDR3 contains 16 residues. Germline V gene lookup returns CDR1 MNHEY and CDR2 SMNVEV (reference sequence). CDR3 DNA: TGTGCCAGCAGCCTCAGACGACAGGGGGCGGCCGGGGAGCTGTTTTTT. It yields the protein CASSLRRQGAAGELFF.

In DNA form, the CDR3 reads TGTGCCAGCAGCCAAGGCGGGGGGAAGGGGACCCAGTACTTC. It is translated as CASSQGGGKGTQYF. The V gene is TRBV3-1 (or the pseudogene TRBV3-2), the J gene TRBJ2-5; TRBD2 agrees at 8 bases. Germline CDR1 LGHDT, CDR2 YNNKEL (reference sequence). With 1 base clipped from V and 7 bases from J, the junction kept 5 bases outside the gene matches. This CDR3 is 14 amino acids long.

This chain connects TRBV9 to TRBJ1-5, with 7 bases matching TRBD1. CDR1 is SGDLS and CDR2 is YYNGEE in the germline V gene. V was pared by 4 bases and J by 4 bases, with 8 bases of the junction left unmatched. The CDR3 sequence is 15 residues long. The DNA of the CDR3 is TGTGCCAGCAGCTCAAGTGGGACAGAGAATCAGCCCCAGCATTTT. Its translation is CASSSSGTENQPQHF.

The rearrangement uses TRBV29-1 and TRBJ2-1; 8 bases agree with TRBD1. Germline loops: CDR1 SQVTM, CDR2 ANQGSEA. The CDR3 runs to 14 residues. The trim removed 6 bases at V and 4 bases at J, leaving 8 bases unmatched. The CDR3: CSVPGGSPYNEQFF. CDR3 DNA: TGCAGCGTCCCAGGGGGCTCACCTTACAATGAGCAGTTCTTC.

The V call is TRBV24-1, the J call TRBJ1-2, with 8 nucleotides matching TRBD1. This CDR3 contains 13 residues. The V and J ends lost 2 bases and 11 bases, in that order; junction bases with no gene match: 6. CDR1 and CDR2 (germline): KGHDR, SFDVKD. For the CDR3, the DNA is TGTGCCACCAGTGATTATGACAGGGGAGGTTACACCTTC. Amino acids: CATSDYDRGGYTF.

The chain joins TRBV19 to TRBJ2-1, with D maybe TRBD1 (6 bases). V was pared by 0 bases and J by 7 bases, with 16 bases between. The CDR3 contains 16 residues. Germline CDR1 LNHDA, CDR2 SQIVND (reference sequence). CDR3 DNA: TGTGCCAGTAGTATAGATCGGGGACACGGGGTGAATGAGCAGTTCTTC. Encoded protein: CASSIDRGHGVNEQFF.

Concerning this clone itself: The junction differs from germline at one of its ends, possibly a read error. The chain uses TRBV7-2 and TRBJ1-2; TRBD1 agrees at 8 bases. The CDR3 runs to 11 residues. Germline CDR1 reads SGHTA; CDR2 reads FQGNSA. In DNA form, the CDR3 reads TGTGCCAGCAGCGTCAACCGGACAGGGCACTTC. Protein product: CASSVNRTGHF.